The rows below give T cell receptor beta chains drawn from one sample of a study of brain T cells in children with intractable seizures. Using immunoSEQ multiplex PCR, the repertoire was profiled, and TCRdb retains in-frame clones only, with some absent. The sample lists about 76,000 clones; about 92% were seen once. Sequences were derived from peripheral blood, sampled at surgery. The receptors were sampled from a boy under three years old with tuberous sclerosis and intractable seizures. Both conserved end residues are part of each CDR3. The order of the fields is D gene, V gene, clone size, J gene, CDR3 protein, CDR3 DNA. The D gene is left open where the match is weak. Clone size, where shown, is once, few, many, or a class for clones that have expanded.

TRBD2	TRBV4-1	.	TRBJ2-5	CASSKLAGQETQYF	TGCGCCAGCAGCAAACTAGCGGGGCAAGAGACCCAGTACTTC
TRBD2	TRBV30	.	TRBJ2-1	CAWSVGTSRIYNEQFF	TGTGCCTGGAGTGTTGGGACTAGCAGAATCTACAATGAGCAGTTCTTC
.	TRBV27	.	TRBJ1-1	CASSPRALTEAFF	TGTGCCAGCAGTCCCCGGGCCCTCACTGAAGCTTTCTTT
.	TRBV2	.	TRBJ2-1	CASTAVGSSYNEQFF	TGTGCCAGCACGGCGGTGGGAAGCTCCTACAATGAGCAGTTCTTC
TRBD1	TRBV19	.	TRBJ1-2	CASSVGTGLGYTF	TGTGCCAGTAGTGTCGGGACAGGGTTAGGCTACACCTTC
TRBD1	TRBV14	.	TRBJ2-2	CASSLRTGRGNTGELFF	TGTGCCAGCAGTCTCCGGACAGGGAGAGGGAACACCGGGGAGCTGTTTTTT
TRBD2	TRBV4-1	.	TRBJ2-2	CASSPFLAGDTGELFF	TGCGCCAGCAGCCCGTTTCTAGCGGGGGACACCGGGGAGCTGTTTTTT
.	TRBV25-1	once	TRBJ2-1	CASSDWGEQFF	TGTGCCAGCAGTGATTGGGGTGAGCAGTTCTTC
.	TRBV7-2	once	TRBJ2-7	CASSLLDSYEQYF	TGTGCCAGCAGCTTACTAGACTCCTACGAGCAGTACTTC
TRBD1	TRBV27	.	TRBJ2-7	CASSPGQGEAYEQYF	TGTGCCAGCAGTCCGGGACAGGGGGAGGCCTACGAGCAGTACTTC